This T cell receptor (beta chain) was profiled in a study of technical replicates of blood from a few donors. Here immunoSEQ multiplex PCR was the method, and the copy in TCRdb shows in-frame clones only, minus some. The table lists over 65,000 clones, 94% of them singletons, with around 0.25% in the top ten. Per the germline V gene, CDR1 is MNHEY and CDR2 is SVGAGI. This CDR3 is built from 14 residues. The germline V and J ends were trimmed by 7 bases and 2 bases, with 12 bases remaining between them. The J gene is TRBJ1-3, the V gene TRBV6-5, with a tentative D call TRBD1 (5 bases). The sequenced sample was T cells isolated from PBMCs. The origin of this receptor is a human donor in good health. The DNA for the CDR3 is TGTGCCAGCAACCCCCGGGGGGCTGGAAACACCATATATTTT. Protein product: CASNPRGAGNTIYF.